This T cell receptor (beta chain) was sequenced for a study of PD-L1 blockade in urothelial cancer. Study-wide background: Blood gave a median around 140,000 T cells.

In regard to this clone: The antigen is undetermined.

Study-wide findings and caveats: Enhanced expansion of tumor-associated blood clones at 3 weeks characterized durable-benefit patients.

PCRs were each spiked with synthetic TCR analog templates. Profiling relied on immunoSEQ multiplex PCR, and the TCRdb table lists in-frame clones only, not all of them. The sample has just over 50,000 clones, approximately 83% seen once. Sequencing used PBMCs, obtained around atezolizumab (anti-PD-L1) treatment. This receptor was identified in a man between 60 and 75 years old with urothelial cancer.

The CDR3: CASSPSTGWYEQYF. The DNA of the CDR3 is TGTGCCAGCAGCCCGTCGACAGGGTGGTACGAGCAGTACTTC. The chain couples TRBV7-2 to TRBJ2-7, with 7 bases that match TRBD1. Per germline, CDR1 SGHTA and CDR2 FQGNSA. This CDR3 is 14 amino acids long. V lost 5 bases and J lost 4; bases outside the gene matches: 8.